The rows below give T cell receptor beta chains drawn from one sample of a study of cytomegalovirus exposure and HLA in healthy donors. This table comes from immunoSEQ multiplex PCR, and its TCRdb copy is limited to in-frame clones, with some not included. The sample consists of under 150,000 clones, roughly nine tenths of them appearing once. Specimen: PBMCs. The receptor source for this set is a man between 18 and 29 years old in good health and CMV-seronegative. CDR3s leave out the opening cysteine and the closing phenylalanine or tryptophan.

j_call,v_call,cdr3_aa
TRBJ2-7,TRBV6-5,ASSYGPGTGVYEQY
TRBJ1-1,TRBV6-5,ASSYSVHNMNTEAF
TRBJ1-1,TRBV7-8,ASSLGEDEAF
TRBJ1-3,TRBV7-2,ASSLDGSNSGNTIY
TRBJ2-2,TRBV4-2,ASSQVAGGQTGELF
TRBJ2-1,TRBV6-1,ASSGQLAGWYEQF
TRBJ1-2,TRBV9,ASSAGTAYGYT
TRBJ1-4,TRBV14,ASSRLREDSEKLF
TRBJ1-1,TRBV7-2,ASSLRVTEAF
TRBJ2-1,TRBV7-9,ASSLIAGSEQF
TRBJ1-6,TRBV7-6,ASSRRSGTGDNSPLH
TRBJ1-3,TRBV11-3,ASSARDRGSGNTIY
TRBJ1-2,TRBV19,ASSTRDSGPYGYT
TRBJ2-5,TRBV19,ASGGQGEETQY
TRBJ2-7,TRBV15,ATSSRGGVYEQY
TRBJ2-7,TRBV9,ASSVESRNEQY
TRBJ2-7,TRBV18,ASSSSGQFEQY
TRBJ1-2,TRBV12-5,ASGLVGYGYT
TRBJ1-4,TRBV7-2,ASSAGQAEKLF
TRBJ1-1,TRBV29-1,SVRATTWQVLNTEAF
TRBJ1-1,TRBV27,ASSYLGQNTEAF
TRBJ1-5,TRBV6-8,ASSYGQINQPQH
TRBJ2-7,TRBV5-5,ASSLAAGATYEQY
TRBJ1-5,TRBV10-3,ATGQGGQPQH
TRBJ2-5,TRBV4-1,ASSHLSGRGKETQY
TRBJ1-1,TRBV27,ASSLNGGKNTEAF
TRBJ1-1,TRBV5-1,ASSLQGGNTEAF
TRBJ1-3,TRBV13,ASSEGDTIY
TRBJ2-5,TRBV4-2,ASSQDGAVQETQY
TRBJ1-2,TRBV7-9,ASSPGPGGEYGYT
TRBJ2-5,TRBV7-8,ASRRGGQETQY
TRBJ1-6,TRBV7-2,ASSLKIRDSPLH